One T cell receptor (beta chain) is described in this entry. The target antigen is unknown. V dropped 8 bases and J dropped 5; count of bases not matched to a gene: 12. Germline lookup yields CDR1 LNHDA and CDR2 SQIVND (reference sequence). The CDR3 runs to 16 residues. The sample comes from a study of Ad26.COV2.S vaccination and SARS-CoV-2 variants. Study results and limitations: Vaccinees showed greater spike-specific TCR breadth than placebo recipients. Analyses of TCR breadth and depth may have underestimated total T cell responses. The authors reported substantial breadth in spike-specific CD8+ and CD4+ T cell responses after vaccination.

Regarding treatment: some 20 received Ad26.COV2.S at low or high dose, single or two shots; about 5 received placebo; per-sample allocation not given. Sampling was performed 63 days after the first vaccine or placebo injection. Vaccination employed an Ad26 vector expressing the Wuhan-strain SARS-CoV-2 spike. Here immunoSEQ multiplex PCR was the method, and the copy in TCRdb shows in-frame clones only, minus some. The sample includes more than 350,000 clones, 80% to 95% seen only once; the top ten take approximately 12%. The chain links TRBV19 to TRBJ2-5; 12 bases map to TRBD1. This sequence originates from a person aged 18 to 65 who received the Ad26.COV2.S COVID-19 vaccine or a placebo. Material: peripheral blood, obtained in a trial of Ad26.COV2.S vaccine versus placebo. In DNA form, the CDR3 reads TGTGCCAGTCCCCGCCCGGGACAGGGGGCTCGTGAGACCCAGTACTTC. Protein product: CASPRPGQGARETQYF.